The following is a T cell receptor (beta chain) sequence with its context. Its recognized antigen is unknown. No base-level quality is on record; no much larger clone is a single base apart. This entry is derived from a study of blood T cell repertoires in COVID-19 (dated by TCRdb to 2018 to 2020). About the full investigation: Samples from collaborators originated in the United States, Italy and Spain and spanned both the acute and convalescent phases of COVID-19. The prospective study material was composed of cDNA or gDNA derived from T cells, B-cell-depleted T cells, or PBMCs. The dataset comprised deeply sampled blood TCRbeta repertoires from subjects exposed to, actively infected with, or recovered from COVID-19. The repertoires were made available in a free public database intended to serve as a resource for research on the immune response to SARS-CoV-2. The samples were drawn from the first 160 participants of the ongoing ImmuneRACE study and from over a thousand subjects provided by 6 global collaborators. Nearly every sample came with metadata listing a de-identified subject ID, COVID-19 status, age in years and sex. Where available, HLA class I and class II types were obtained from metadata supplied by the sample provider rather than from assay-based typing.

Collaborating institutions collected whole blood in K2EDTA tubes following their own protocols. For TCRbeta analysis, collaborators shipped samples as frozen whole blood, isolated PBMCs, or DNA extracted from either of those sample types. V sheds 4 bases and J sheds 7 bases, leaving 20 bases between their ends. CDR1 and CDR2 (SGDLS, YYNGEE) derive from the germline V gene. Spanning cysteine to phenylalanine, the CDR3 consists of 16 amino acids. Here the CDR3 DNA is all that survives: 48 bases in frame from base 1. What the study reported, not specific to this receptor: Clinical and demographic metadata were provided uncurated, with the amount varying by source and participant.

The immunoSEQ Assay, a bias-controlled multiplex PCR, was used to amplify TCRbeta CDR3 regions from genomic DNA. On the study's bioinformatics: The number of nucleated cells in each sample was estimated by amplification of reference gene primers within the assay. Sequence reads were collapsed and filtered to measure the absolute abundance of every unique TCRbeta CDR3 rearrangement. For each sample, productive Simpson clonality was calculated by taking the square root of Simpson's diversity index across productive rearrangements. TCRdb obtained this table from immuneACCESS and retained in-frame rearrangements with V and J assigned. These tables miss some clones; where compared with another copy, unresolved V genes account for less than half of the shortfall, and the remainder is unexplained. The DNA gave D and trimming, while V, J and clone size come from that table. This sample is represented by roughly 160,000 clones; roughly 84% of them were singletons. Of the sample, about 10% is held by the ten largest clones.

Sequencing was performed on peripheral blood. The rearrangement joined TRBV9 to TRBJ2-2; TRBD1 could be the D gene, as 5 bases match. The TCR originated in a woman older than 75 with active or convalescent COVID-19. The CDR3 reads CASSPRTFGGNGELFF. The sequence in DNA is TGTGCCAGCAGCCCCCGGACATTCGGTGGGAACGGGGAGCTGTTTTTT.